This T cell receptor (beta chain) originates from a study of T cells in Graves' hyperthyroidism and ophthalmopathy. This clonotype appeared many times. Its target is not known. RNA transcripts served as the template for amplifying TCR beta CDR3 regions. With the HTBI primer set, the TCR CDR3 went through a first round of RT-PCR. TCRdb recomputed calls from the multiplex PCR reads with MiXCR, one row per CDR3 protein. The sample has about 600,000 distinct CDR3 sequences; more than 15% are singletons. Study-wide results and limits: Among thyroid clonotypes expanded above 0.001, most also appeared in blood.

The V end was cut by 1 base, the J end by 9 bases, with 4 bases between. This CDR3 comprises 11 residues. Germline assignment: CDR1 SGHAT and CDR2 FQNNGV. Material: blood. The clonotype was recovered from a woman aged 40 to 49 with Graves' ophthalmopathy. V usage is TRBV11-2 and J usage is TRBJ2-1; D call uncertain. DNA of the CDR3: TGTGCCAGCAGCTTAGCGGCTGAGCAGTTCTTC. It encodes CASSLAAEQFF.